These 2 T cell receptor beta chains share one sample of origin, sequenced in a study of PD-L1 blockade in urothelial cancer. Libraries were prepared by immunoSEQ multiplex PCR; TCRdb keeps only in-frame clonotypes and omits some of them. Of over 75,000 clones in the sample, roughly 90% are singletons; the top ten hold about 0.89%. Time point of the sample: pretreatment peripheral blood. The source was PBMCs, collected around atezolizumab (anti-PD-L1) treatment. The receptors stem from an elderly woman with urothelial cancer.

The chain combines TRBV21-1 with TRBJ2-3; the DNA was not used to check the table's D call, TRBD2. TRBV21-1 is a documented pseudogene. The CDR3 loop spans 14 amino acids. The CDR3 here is CASSEREGVDTQYF. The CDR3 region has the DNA TGTGCCAGCAGTGAGCGGGAGGGTGTGGATACGCAGTATTTT.

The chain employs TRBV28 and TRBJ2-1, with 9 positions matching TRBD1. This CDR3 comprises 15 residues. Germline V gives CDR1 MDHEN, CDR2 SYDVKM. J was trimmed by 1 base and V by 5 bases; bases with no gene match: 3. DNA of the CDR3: TGTGCCAGCAGTCTACAGGGGGCTTCCTACAATGAGCAGTTCTTC. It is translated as CASSLQGASYNEQFF.